This TCR beta chain emerged from a study of cytomegalovirus exposure and HLA in healthy donors. This clone was picked up a small number of times. The CDR3 has 14 amino acids. Trimming shortened V by 9 bases and J by 6 bases, and 17 bases separated the two germline ends. Germline CDR1 reads SEHNR; CDR2 reads FQNEAQ (reference sequence). Researchers ran the PCR with 60 Vbeta and 13 Jbeta primers. Assay used: immunoSEQ multiplex PCR; TCRdb lists only in-frame clones, some missing. The repertoire holds 100,000 to 150,000 clones, with about 16% as singletons. The TCR comes from a woman under 30 in good health and CMV-seronegative. The chain is built from TRBV7-9 and TRBJ1-4, with D possibly TRBD1 on 6 matching bases. The source material was PBMCs. The CDR3 region has the DNA TGTGCCAGTACCACAGGGACTATTGATGAAAAACTGTTTTTT. This translates into CASTTGTIDEKLFF.